This TCR beta chain was captured by sequencing in a study of control samples from healthy donors and cancer patients. TCRdb keeps only in-frame clones here, not all; method: immunoSEQ multiplex PCR. Of 110,000 or so clones listed, less than 95% are singletons. The CDR3 covers 16 residues. V lost 6 bases and J lost 3; bases outside the gene matches: 9. CDR1 is LGHNT, CDR2 FRNRAP, per germline. The chain has TRBV12-5 and TRBJ2-3; 10 nucleotides line up with TRBD2. This sequence was found in a human donor in good health. The donor label of this sample is uncertain. Sample: blood. DNA for the CDR3: TGTGCTAGTGGACGAGGAAGCGGGGGGGTTACAGATACGCAGTATTTT. Translation gives CASGRGSGGVTDTQYF.